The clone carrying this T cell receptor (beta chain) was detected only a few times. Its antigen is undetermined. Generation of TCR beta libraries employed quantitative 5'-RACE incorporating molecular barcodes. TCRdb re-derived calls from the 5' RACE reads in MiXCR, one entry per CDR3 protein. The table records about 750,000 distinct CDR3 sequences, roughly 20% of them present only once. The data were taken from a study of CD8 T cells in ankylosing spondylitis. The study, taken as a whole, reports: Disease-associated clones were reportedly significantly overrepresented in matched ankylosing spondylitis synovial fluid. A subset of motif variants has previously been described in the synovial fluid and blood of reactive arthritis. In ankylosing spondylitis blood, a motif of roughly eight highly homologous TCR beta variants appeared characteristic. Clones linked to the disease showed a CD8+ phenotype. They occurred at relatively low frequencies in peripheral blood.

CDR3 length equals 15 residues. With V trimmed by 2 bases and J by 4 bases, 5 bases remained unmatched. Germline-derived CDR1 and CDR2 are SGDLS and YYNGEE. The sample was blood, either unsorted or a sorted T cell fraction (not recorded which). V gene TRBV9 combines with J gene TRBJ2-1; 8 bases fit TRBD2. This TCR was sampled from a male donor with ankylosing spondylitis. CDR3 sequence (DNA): TGTGCCAGCAGCGTGGGACTAGTGACTTACAATGAGCAGTTCTTC. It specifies CASSVGLVTYNEQFF.